This TCR beta chain was profiled in a study of cytomegalovirus exposure and HLA in healthy donors. Study-wide points: Likely technical artifact: a cluster of highly shared sequence variants.

On this clone: The antigen is undetermined.

In germline, CDR1 is MNHNS, CDR2 SASEGT. The CDR3 spans 14 residues. Trimming cost V 6 bases and J 4 bases; bases outside gene matches: 6. PCR used 60 Vbeta primers and 13 Jbeta primers. Profiling relied on immunoSEQ multiplex PCR, and the TCRdb table lists in-frame clones only, not all of them. The table lists around 120,000 clones, approximately 85% of them singletons. This TCR came from a boy younger than 18 in good health and CMV-seronegative. The rearrangement joins TRBV6-1 to TRBJ1-1; 9 nucleotides agree with TRBD1. Source material: PBMCs. The CDR3 loop reads CASRTGGSFTEAFF. The CDR3 DNA sequence: TGTGCCAGCAGAACAGGGGGCTCGTTCACTGAAGCTTTCTTT.